This T cell receptor beta chain appears in the sequencing data of a study of T cell responses to AZD1222 COVID-19 vaccine. Assay used: immunoSEQ multiplex PCR; TCRdb lists only in-frame clones, some missing. Counted here are about 100,000 clones, around 87% occurring once; the ten biggest clones make up approximately 3.3%. Study results and limitations: Females outnumbered males among donors, who were mostly white British; clonal diversity was possibly underestimated.

The germline gives CDR1 GTSNPN, CDR2 SVGIG (reference sequence). The germline V and J ends were trimmed by 0 bases and 2 bases, with 14 bases remaining between them. The length of the CDR3 is 15 residues. This clone was detected once. The antigen remains undetermined. The clonotype was recovered from an adult in good health. Sequences were derived from peripheral blood, sampled on day 0 of AZD1222 vaccination. This chain uses TRBV30 with TRBJ2-7, with D perhaps matching TRBD1 (5 bases). The CDR3 here is CAWSVGPTGAYEQYF. The CDR3 DNA sequence: TGTGCCTGGAGTGTCGGGCCAACAGGTGCCTACGAGCAGTACTTC.